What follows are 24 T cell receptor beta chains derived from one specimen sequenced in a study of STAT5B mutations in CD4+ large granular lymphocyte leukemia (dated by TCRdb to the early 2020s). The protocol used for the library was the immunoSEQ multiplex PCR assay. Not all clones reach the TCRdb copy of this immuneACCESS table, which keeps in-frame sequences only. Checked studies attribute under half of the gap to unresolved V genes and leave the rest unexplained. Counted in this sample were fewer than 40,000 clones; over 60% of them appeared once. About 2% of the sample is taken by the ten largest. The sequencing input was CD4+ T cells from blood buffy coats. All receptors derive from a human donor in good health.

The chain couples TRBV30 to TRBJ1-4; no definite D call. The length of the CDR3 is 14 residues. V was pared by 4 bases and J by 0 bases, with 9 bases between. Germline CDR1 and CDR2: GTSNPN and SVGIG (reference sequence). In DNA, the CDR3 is TGTGCCTGGACCCCAGAGGCAACTAATGAAAAACTGTTTTTT. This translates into CAWTPEATNEKLFF.

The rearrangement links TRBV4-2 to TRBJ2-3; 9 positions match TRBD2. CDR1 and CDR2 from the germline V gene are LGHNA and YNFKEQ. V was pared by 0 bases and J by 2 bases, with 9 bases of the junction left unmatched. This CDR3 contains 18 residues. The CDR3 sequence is CASSQDPLSGGTTDTQYF. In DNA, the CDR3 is TGTGCCAGCAGCCAAGATCCCCTTAGCGGGGGTACCACAGATACGCAGTATTTT.

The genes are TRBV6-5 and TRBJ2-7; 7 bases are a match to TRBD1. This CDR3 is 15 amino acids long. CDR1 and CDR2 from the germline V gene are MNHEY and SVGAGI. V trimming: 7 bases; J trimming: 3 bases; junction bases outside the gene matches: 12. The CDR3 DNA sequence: TGTGCCAGCACTCCTCTACGACAGGGTGTCTACGAGCAGTACTTC. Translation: CASTPLRQGVYEQYF.

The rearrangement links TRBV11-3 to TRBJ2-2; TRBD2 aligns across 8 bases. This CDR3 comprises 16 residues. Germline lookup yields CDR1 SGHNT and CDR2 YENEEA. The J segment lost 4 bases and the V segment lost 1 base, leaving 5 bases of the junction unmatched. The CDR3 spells CASSLVKAGGTGELFF. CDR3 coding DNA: TGTGCCAGCAGCTTAGTGAAGGCGGGGGGCACCGGGGAGCTGTTTTTT.

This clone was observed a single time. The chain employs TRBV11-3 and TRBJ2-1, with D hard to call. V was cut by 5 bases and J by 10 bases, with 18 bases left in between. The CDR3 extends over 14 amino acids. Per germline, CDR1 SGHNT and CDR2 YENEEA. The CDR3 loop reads CASSPRRAGTEQFF. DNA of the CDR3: TGTGCCAGCAGCCCCCGTCGGGCAGGCACGGAGCAGTTCTTC.

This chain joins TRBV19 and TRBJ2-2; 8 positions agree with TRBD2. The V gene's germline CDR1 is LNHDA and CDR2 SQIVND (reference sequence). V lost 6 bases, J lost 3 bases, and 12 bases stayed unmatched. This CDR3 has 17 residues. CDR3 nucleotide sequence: TGTGCCAGTAGGGGACTCTCCGCTAGCGGGTACACCGGGGAGCTGTTTTTT. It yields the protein CASRGLSASGYTGELFF.

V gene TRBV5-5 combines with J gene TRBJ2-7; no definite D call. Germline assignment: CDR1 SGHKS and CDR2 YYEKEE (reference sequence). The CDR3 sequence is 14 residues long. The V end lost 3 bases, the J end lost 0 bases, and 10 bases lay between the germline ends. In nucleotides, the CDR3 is TGTGCCAGCAGCTGGGAAGGGCGCTCCTACGAGCAGTACTTC. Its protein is CASSWEGRSYEQYF. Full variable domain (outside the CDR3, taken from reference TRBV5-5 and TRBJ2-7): DAGVTQSPTHLIKTRGQQVTLRCSPISGHKSVSWYQQVLGQGPQFIFQYYEKEERGRGNFPDRFSARQFPNYSSELNVNALLLGDSALYLCASSWEGRSYEQYFGPGTRLTVT.

CDR3 residues: CASSAPGTSVYEQYF. The CDR3 coding sequence is TGTGCCAGCAGCGCCCCCGGGACATCAGTCTACGAGCAGTACTTC. This chain connects TRBV21-1 to TRBJ2-7; TRBD1 reflects the table's D call only, with no check against the DNA. TRBV21-1 is flagged as a pseudogene. The CDR3 contains 15 residues.

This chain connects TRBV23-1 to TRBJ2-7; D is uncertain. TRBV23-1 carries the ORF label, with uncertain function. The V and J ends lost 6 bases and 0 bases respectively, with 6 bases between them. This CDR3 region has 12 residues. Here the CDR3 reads CASRESSYEQYF. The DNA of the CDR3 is TGCGCCAGCAGAGAGAGCTCCTACGAGCAGTACTTC.

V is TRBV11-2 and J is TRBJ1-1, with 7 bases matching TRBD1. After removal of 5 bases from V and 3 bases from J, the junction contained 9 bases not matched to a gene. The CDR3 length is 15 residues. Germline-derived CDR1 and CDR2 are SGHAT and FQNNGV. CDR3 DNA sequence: TGTGCCAGCAGCACATCACAGGGGTCTGACACTGAAGCTTTCTTT. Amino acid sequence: CASSTSQGSDTEAFF.

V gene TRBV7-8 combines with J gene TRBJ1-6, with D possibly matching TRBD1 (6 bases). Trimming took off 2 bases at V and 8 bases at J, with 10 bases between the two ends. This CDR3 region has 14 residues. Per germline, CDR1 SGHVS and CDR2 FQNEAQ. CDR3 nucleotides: TGTGCCAGCAGCTTAAACAGGGCCCATTCACCCCTCCACTTT. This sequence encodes CASSLNRAHSPLHF. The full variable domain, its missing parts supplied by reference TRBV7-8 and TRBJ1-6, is GAGVSQSPRYKVAKRGQDVALRCDPISGHVSLFWYQQALGQGPEFLTYFQNEAQLDKSGLPSDRFFAERPEGSVSTLKIQRTQQEDSAVYLCASSLNRAHSPLHFGNGTRLTVT.

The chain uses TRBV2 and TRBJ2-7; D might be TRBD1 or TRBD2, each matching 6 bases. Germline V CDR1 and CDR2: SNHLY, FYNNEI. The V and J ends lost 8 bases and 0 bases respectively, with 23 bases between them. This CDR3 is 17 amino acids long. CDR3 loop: CASGDTGLIRSSYEQYF. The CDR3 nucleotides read TGTGCCAGCGGGGACACCGGACTAATCAGGAGCTCCTACGAGCAGTACTTC.

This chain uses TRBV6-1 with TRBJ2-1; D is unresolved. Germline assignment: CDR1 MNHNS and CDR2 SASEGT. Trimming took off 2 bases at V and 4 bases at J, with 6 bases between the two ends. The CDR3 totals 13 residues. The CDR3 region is CASSEMRYNEQFF. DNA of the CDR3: TGTGCCAGCAGTGAAATGAGGTACAATGAGCAGTTCTTC.

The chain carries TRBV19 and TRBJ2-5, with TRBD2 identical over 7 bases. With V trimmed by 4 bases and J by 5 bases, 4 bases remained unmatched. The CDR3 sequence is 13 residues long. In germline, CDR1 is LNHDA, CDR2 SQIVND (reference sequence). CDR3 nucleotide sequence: TGTGCCAGTAGTAGGGAGGGCCTGGAGACCCAGTACTTC. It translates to CASSREGLETQYF.

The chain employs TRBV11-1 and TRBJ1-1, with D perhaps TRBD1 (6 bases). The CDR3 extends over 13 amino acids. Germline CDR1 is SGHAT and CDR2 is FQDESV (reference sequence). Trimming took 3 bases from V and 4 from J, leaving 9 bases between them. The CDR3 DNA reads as TGTGCCAGCAGCTTTGACAGGCGCACTGAAGCTTTCTTT. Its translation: CASSFDRRTEAFF.

The CDR3 nucleotides read TGTGCCAGCAGCCAAGACAGGGGGCACACCGGGGAGCTGTTTTTT. This translates into CASSQDRGHTGELFF. The chain combines TRBV11-2 with TRBJ2-2; 10 nucleotides match TRBD1. This CDR3 contains 15 residues. The V gene's germline CDR1 is SGHAT and CDR2 FQNNGV. The junction had 3 bases not matched to a gene; V was cut back by 5 bases and J by 3 bases.

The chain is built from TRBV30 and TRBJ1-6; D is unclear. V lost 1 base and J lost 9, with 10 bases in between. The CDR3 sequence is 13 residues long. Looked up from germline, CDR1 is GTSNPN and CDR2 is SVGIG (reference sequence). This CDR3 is CAWSGGDGSPLHF. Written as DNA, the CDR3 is TGTGCCTGGAGTGGTGGGGATGGTTCACCCCTCCACTTT.

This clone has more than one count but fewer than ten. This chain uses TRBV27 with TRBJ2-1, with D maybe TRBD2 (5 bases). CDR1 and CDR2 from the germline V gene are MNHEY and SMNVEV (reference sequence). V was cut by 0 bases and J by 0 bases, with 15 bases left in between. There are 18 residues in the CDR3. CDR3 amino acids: CASSLSSFGLNSYNEQFF. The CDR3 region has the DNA TGTGCCAGCAGTTTATCATCGTTCGGACTGAACTCCTACAATGAGCAGTTCTTC.

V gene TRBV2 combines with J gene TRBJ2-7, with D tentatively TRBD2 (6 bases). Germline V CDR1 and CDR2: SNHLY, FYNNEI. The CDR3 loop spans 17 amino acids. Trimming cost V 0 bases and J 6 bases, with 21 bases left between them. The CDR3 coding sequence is TGTGCCAGCAGTGAAGCAGTGGGCGGGACCCTTCCTAGCGAGCAGTACTTC. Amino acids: CASSEAVGGTLPSEQYF.

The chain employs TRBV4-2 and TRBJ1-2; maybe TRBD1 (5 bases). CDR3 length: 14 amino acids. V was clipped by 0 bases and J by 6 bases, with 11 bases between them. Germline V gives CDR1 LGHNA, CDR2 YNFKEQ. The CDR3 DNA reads TGTGCCAGCAGCCAAGAGGGAGGGGCGGATGGCTACACCTTC. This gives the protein CASSQEGGADGYTF.

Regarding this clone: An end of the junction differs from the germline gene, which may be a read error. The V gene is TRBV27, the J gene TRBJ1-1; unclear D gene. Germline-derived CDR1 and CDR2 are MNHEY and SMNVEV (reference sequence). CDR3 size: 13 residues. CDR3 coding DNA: TGTGCCAGCAGTCGGCCGGGGAACTCTGAAGCTTTCTTT. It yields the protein CASSRPGNSEAFF.

This CDR3 reads CAWSAGINQPQHF. CDR3 DNA sequence: TGTGCCTGGAGTGCGGGAATCAATCAGCCCCAGCATTTT. The V gene is TRBV30, the J gene TRBJ1-5, with D uncertain. Germline-derived CDR1 and CDR2 are GTSNPN and SVGIG (reference sequence). Between the trimmed V and J ends, which lost 1 base and 3 bases, there was a span of 7 bases. This CDR3 has 13 residues.

CDR3 DNA sequence: TGTGCCAGCAGTGAACAACCGAGCTCCTACAATGAGCAGTTCTTC. Residues: CASSEQPSSYNEQFF. The chain joins TRBV6-1 to TRBJ2-1; D gene ambiguous. Germline V gene data show CDR1 as MNHNS and CDR2 as SASEGT. V was pared by 2 bases and J by 0 bases, with 8 bases between. The CDR3 has 15 residues.

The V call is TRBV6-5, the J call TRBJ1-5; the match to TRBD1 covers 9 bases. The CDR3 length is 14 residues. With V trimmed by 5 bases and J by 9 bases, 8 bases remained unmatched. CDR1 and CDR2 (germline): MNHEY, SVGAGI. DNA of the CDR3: TGTGCCAGCAGTAAGGGACAGGGACTTTTGCCCCAGCATTTT. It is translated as CASSKGQGLLPQHF.